This T cell receptor (beta chain) was sequenced for a study of cytomegalovirus exposure and HLA in healthy donors. General study points: Earlier analysis found most TCR beta V segments productive about 90% or about 30% of the time. On later analysis, the bulk of CMV-associated TCR beta chains appeared to be HLA-restricted.

This PCR relied on a set of 60 Vbeta primers and 13 Jbeta primers. TCRdb keeps only in-frame clones here, not all; method: immunoSEQ multiplex PCR. Counted here are around 230,000 clones, more than 70% occurring once; the ten biggest clones make up around 0.44%. The CDR3 extends over 14 amino acids. Looked up from germline, CDR1 is LNHDA and CDR2 is SQIVND (reference sequence). V dropped 2 bases and J dropped 3 bases, with 10 bases sitting between them. Details on this clone: Its specificity is not known.

The TCR originated in a boy aged 5-17 years in good health and CMV-seronegative. Sequenced: PBMCs. V gene TRBV19 combines with J gene TRBJ1-1, with D unclear. CDR3: CASSISYTDTEAFF. In DNA form, the CDR3 reads TGTGCCAGTAGTATAAGCTACACAGACACTGAAGCTTTCTTT.